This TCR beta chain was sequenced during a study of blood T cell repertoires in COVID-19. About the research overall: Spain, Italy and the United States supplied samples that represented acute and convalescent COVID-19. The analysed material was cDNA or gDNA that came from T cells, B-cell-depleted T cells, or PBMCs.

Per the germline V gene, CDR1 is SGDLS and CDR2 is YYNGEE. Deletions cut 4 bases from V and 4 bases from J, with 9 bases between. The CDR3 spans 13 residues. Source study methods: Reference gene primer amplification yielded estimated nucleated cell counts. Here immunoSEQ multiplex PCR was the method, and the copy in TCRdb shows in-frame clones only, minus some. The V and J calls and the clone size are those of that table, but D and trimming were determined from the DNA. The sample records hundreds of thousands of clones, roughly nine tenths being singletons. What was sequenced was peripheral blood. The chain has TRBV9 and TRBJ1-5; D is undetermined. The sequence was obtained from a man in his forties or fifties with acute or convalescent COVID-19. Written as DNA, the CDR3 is TGTGCCAGCAGCTACGGGGAGAATCAGCCCCAGCATTTT. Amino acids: CASSYGENQPQHF.